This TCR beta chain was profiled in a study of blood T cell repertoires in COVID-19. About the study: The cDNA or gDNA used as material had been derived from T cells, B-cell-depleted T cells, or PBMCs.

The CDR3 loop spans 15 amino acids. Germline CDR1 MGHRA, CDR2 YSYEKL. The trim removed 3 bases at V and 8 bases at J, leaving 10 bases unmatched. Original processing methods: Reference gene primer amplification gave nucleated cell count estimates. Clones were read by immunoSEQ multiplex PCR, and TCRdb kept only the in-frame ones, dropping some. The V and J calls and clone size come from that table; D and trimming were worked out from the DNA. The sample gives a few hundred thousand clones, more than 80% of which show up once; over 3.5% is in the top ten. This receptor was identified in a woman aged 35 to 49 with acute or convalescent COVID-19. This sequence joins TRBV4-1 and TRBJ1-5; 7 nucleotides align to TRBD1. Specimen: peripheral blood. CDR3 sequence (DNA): TGCGCCAGCAGCCAGGTGGGACAGCCCTCCGAGCCCCAGCATTTT. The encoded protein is CASSQVGQPSEPQHF.